This T cell receptor (beta chain) derives from a study of cytomegalovirus exposure and HLA in healthy donors. CDR3 size: 16 residues. Losses at the gene ends were 4 bases for V and 4 bases for J; bases not matched to a gene: 10. Germline CDR1 is SGHRS and CDR2 is YFSETQ. The PCR was carried out with 60 Vbeta primers and 13 Jbeta primers. TCRdb's table, derived via immunoSEQ multiplex PCR, lists solely in-frame clones and lacks some. Among some 130,000 clones listed, around two thirds were seen once. The receptor comes from a woman aged 60-75 years in good health and CMV-seropositive. The sequencing sample was made of PBMCs. The V gene is TRBV5-1, the J gene TRBJ2-3; 9 bases match TRBD2. The CDR3 here is CASSPAGGRAADTQYF. For the CDR3, the DNA is TGCGCCAGCAGCCCCGCTGGCGGGAGGGCCGCAGATACGCAGTATTTT. Using reference TRBV5-1 and TRBJ2-3 for the parts outside the CDR3, the full variable domain is KAGVTQTPRYLIKTRGQQVTLSCSPISGHRSVSWYQQTPGQGLQFLFEYFSETQRNKGNFPGRFSGRQFSNSRSEMNVSTLELGDSALYLCASSPAGGRAADTQYFGPGTRLTVL.